Following are 15 T cell receptor beta chains from one sample sequenced in a study of cytomegalovirus exposure and HLA in healthy donors. With 60 Vbeta and 13 Jbeta primers, the PCR was carried out. The data were produced by immunoSEQ multiplex PCR, yet TCRdb's version contains in-frame clones alone and is incomplete. The profile shows 95,000 to 150,000 clones, about four fifths of them singletons. Source material: PBMCs. The receptors stem from a woman in her forties or fifties in good health and CMV-seropositive.

V usage is TRBV19 and J usage is TRBJ1-1, with a possible D match to TRBD1 (5 bases). There are 15 residues in the CDR3. Germline CDR1 LNHDA, CDR2 SQIVND (reference sequence). Trimming left V 10 bases short and J 1 base short, with 19 bases between. CDR3 coding DNA: TGTGCCATTACCGCGGGGGTACCGCCGAACACTGAAGCTTTCTTT. Residues: CAITAGVPPNTEAFF. Full variable domain (remainder filled in from reference TRBV19 and TRBJ1-1): DGGITQSPKYLFRKEGQNVTLSCEQNLNHDAMYWYRQDPGQGLRLIYYSQIVNDFQKGDIAEGYSVSREKKESFPLTVTSAQKNPTAFYLCAITAGVPPNTEAFFGQGTRLTVV.

The V call is TRBV11-1, the J call TRBJ1-1; 11 bases line up with TRBD1. Germline CDR1 and CDR2: SGHAT and FQDESV (reference sequence). The CDR3 covers 14 residues. Losses at the gene ends were 3 bases for V and 5 bases for J; bases not matched to a gene: 2. DNA for the CDR3: TGTGCCAGCAGCTTGGACAGGGGGCGTACTGAAGCTTTCTTT. Its translation is CASSLDRGRTEAFF.

The gene calls are TRBV6-5 and TRBJ2-6; the D is unclear. The ends were cut back, 6 bases at V and 3 bases at J, with 9 bases in the middle. The CDR3 is 14 amino acids. Germline V gene sequence: CDR1 MNHEY, CDR2 SVGAGI. Here the CDR3 reads CASSTYSGANVLTF. CDR3 DNA: TGTGCCAGCAGCACTTACAGTGGGGCCAACGTCCTGACTTTC.

In this sample, this clone turned up many times. This chain connects TRBV2 to TRBJ1-4, with a tentative D call TRBD1 (6 bases). V lost 2 bases to trimming and J lost 7 bases, with 14 bases between them. CDR1 SNHLY and CDR2 FYNNEI come from the germline V gene. This CDR3 comprises 15 residues. The CDR3 loop reads CASSEFTGRGEKLFF. The DNA of the CDR3 is TGTGCCAGCAGTGAATTTACAGGGAGGGGTGAAAAACTGTTTTTT.

The chain uses TRBV4-1 and TRBJ1-2; tentative D call: TRBD1 (5 bases). CDR3 size: 14 residues. Germline-derived CDR1 and CDR2 are MGHRA and YSYEKL. V was cut by 4 bases and J by 4 bases, with 13 bases left in between. CDR3 sequence: CASSPTEGLYGYTF. For the CDR3, the DNA is TGCGCCAGCAGCCCGACAGAAGGGCTCTATGGCTACACCTTC.

This clone was detected a few times. The CDR3 spells CAWGLLRGYTF. CDR3 DNA sequence: TGTGCCTGGGGACTTCTTAGAGGCTACACCTTC. This sequence joins TRBV30 and TRBJ1-2, with D uncertain. The CDR3 sequence is 11 residues long. Trimming cost V 5 bases and J 8 bases, with 12 bases left between them. CDR1 is GTSNPN and CDR2 is SVGIG in the germline V gene (reference sequence).

On this clone itself: The junction and the germline gene differ at one end; a read error may be behind it. J is TRBJ2-1 and V is TRBV7-7, with D perhaps matching TRBD1 (6 bases). CDR1 and CDR2 from the germline V gene are SSHAT and FNYEAQ (reference sequence). The CDR3 covers 14 residues. The CDR3 DNA sequence: TGTGCTAGCAGCCGGGGACAAAGCTACAATGAGCAGTTCTTC. The encoded protein is CASSRGQSYNEQFF.

DNA for the CDR3: TGCGCCAGCTGGGACCACAGGGATGGCGGAGAGACCCAGTACTTC. It specifies CASWDHRDGGETQYF. The gene calls are TRBV10-1 and TRBJ2-5; possible D gene TRBD1, 6 bases. The V gene's germline CDR1 is WNHNN and CDR2 SYGVQD (reference sequence). CDR3 length: 15 amino acids. Trimming stripped 8 bases from V and 4 bases from J, with 20 bases between.

V and J are TRBV25-1 and TRBJ2-3; perhaps TRBD1 as D (5 bases). The V gene lost 1 base and the J gene lost 0 bases, with 11 bases spanning the gap. Germline CDR1 and CDR2: MGHDK and SYGVNS. This CDR3 is built from 16 residues. The CDR3 DNA reads as TGTGCCAGCAGTGAATTAGGGGAAACTAGCACAGATACGCAGTATTTT. It encodes CASSELGETSTDTQYF.

The chain is built from TRBV28 and TRBJ2-2, with no clear D. V was trimmed by 6 bases and J by 6 bases, leaving 17 bases between them. Germline CDR1 reads MDHEN; CDR2 reads SYDVKM. This CDR3 has 15 residues. CDR3 nucleotide sequence: TGTGCCAGCAGCTTGTCCACAGCATTCGCCGGGGAGCTGTTTTTT. It is translated as CASSLSTAFAGELFF.

This clone was seen more than once but under ten times. This chain uses TRBV7-9 with TRBJ2-7; 9 bases line up with TRBD2. Trimming at V came to 2 bases and at J to 6 bases, leaving 11 bases not matched to a gene. This CDR3 has 16 residues. CDR1 SEHNR and CDR2 FQNEAQ come from the germline V gene (reference sequence). DNA of the CDR3: TGTGCCAGCAGCTTATGGGCCGGGACTAGCACGAGCGAGCAGTACTTC. Amino acids: CASSLWAGTSTSEQYF.

This chain joins TRBV7-6 and TRBJ2-1; 8 nucleotides line up with TRBD2. Germline trimming cut 5 bases from V and 1 base from J; bases unmatched to any gene: 4. Per the germline V gene, CDR1 is SGHVS and CDR2 is FNYEAQ. The CDR3 has 15 residues. CDR3 in DNA: TGTGCCAGCAGCCCAACTAGCGGTTCCTACAATGAGCAGTTCTTC. Translated: CASSPTSGSYNEQFF.

This clone counts as medium-sized. The genes are TRBV2 and TRBJ2-2, with TRBD2 as a possible D gene (5 bases). The CDR3 consists of 15 residues. Trimming pared 8 bases from V and 1 base from J, leaving 14 bases between. Germline V gives CDR1 SNHLY, CDR2 FYNNEI. CDR3 sequence reads: CASSPAGGNTGELFF. DNA for the CDR3: TGTGCCAGCTCTCCGGCAGGAGGGAACACCGGGGAGCTGTTTTTT.

This chain joins TRBV9 and TRBJ2-3; TRBD2 aligns across 10 bases. The CDR3 is 18 amino acids. The V gene end was trimmed by 0 bases and the J gene end by 1 base; junction bases not matched to a gene: 8. Germline V CDR1 and CDR2: SGDLS, YYNGEE. The CDR3 loop reads CASSVAGVAGGRTDTQYF. In nucleotides, the CDR3 is TGTGCCAGCAGCGTAGCGGGGGTAGCGGGAGGACGCACAGATACGCAGTATTTT.

The count of this clone is one. The CDR3 DNA is TGTGCCAGCAGTGACCCGTCGACAGGGGGCTCGAAGACCCAGTACTTC. It encodes CASSDPSTGGSKTQYF. The chain uses TRBV6-1 and TRBJ2-5, with 10 bases that match TRBD1. The CDR3 loop spans 16 amino acids. V dropped 3 bases and J dropped 6; count of bases not matched to a gene: 10. Germline lookup yields CDR1 MNHNS and CDR2 SASEGT.